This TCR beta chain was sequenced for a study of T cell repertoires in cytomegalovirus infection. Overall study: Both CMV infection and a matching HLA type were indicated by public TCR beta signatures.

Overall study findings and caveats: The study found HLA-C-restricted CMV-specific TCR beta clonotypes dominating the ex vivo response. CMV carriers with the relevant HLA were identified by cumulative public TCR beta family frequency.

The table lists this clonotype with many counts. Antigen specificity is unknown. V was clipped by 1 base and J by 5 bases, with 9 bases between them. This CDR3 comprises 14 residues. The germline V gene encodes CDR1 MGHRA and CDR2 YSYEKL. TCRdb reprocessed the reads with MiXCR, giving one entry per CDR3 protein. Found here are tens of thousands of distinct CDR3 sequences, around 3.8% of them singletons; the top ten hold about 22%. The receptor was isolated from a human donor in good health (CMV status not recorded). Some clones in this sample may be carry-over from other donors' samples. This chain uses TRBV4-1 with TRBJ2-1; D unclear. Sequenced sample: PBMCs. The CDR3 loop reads CASSQAVWDNEQFF. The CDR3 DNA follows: TGCGCCAGCAGCCAAGCCGTCTGGGACAATGAGCAGTTCTTC.